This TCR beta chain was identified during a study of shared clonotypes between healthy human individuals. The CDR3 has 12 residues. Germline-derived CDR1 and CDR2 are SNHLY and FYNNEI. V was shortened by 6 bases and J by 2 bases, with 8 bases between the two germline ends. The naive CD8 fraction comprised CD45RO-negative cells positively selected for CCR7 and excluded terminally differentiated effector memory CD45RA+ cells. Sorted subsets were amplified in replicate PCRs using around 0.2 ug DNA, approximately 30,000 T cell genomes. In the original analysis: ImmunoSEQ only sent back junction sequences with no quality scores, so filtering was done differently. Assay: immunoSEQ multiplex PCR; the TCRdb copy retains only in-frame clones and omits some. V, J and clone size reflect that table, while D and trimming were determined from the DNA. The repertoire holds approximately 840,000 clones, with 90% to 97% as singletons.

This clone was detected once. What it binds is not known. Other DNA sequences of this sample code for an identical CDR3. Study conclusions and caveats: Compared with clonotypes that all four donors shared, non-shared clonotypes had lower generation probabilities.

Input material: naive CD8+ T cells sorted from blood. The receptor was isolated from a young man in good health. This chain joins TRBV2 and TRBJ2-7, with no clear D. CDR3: CASRGGAYEQYF. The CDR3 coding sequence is TGTGCCAGCAGGGGTGGAGCCTACGAGCAGTACTTC.